The clone carrying this T cell receptor (beta chain) is a singleton in its sample. What it recognizes is unknown. The data are from a study of cytomegalovirus exposure and HLA in healthy donors. Study conclusions and caveats: According to the study, roughly 160 TCR beta chains were cytomegalovirus-associated. Certain sequence variants were highly shared and formed a cluster, and this cluster was likely a sequencing artifact.

The PCR made use of 60 Vbeta and 13 Jbeta primers. Method: immunoSEQ multiplex PCR; TCRdb's copy keeps in-frame clones and lacks some. This table has more than 150,000 clones, approximately 84% appearing once. The CDR3 is 16 amino acids. Germline lookup yields CDR1 LGHNA and CDR2 YNFKEQ. V dropped 0 bases and J dropped 5 bases, with 14 bases sitting between them. Sequenced sample: PBMCs. This clonotype originated in a girl aged 5-17 years in good health and CMV-seropositive. The gene calls are TRBV4-2 and TRBJ2-1; weak D call: TRBD1 (5 bases). As DNA, the CDR3 is TGTGCCAGCAGCCAAGATAAAGGGGTGGGGAACAATGAGCAGTTCTTC. This encodes CASSQDKGVGNNEQFF.